Each of the 9 T cell receptor beta chains below was sequenced from the same sample in a study of blood T cell repertoires in COVID-19 (dated by TCRdb to the early 2020s). The method was the immunoSEQ multiplex PCR assay. The source is immuneACCESS, and TCRdb retained only in-frame sequences with V and J called. Part of the clones is not carried over; for the studies checked, unresolved V genes explain less than half of this, and the remainder is unexplained. The sample table holds 90,000 to 130,000 clones, of which around 83% were seen once. The ten largest account for roughly 7.9% of the sample. Sequenced material: peripheral blood. These receptors all come from a man between 65 and 79 years old with acute or convalescent COVID-19.

The chain employs TRBV30 and TRBJ1-2, with TRBD1 as a possible D gene (5 bases). V was cut by 4 bases and J by 8 bases, with 17 bases left in between. The CDR3 totals 13 residues. Germline V gives CDR1 GTSNPN, CDR2 SVGIG (reference sequence). The CDR3 DNA reads TGTGCCTGGACGACCCCCCGGGGGAAGGGCTACACCTTC. The encoded protein is CAWTTPRGKGYTF.

J is TRBJ2-4 and V is TRBV7-2; D may be TRBD2 (6 bases). Deletions cut 5 bases from V and 5 bases from J, with 13 bases between. This CDR3 contains 14 residues. Germline V lookup: CDR1 SGHTA, CDR2 FQGNSA. The CDR3: CASSPGGSQNIQYF. CDR3 nucleotides: TGTGCCAGCAGCCCCGGAGGGTCCCAAAACATTCAGTACTTC.

This clone showed up many times. The genes are TRBV9 and TRBJ1-6; perhaps TRBD1 as D (5 bases). CDR1 and CDR2 from the germline V gene are SGDLS and YYNGEE. Trimming cost V 2 bases and J 4 bases, with 7 bases left between them. CDR3 length equals 14 residues. This CDR3 is CASSVGTYNSPLHF. CDR3 nucleotide sequence: TGTGCCAGCAGCGTCGGGACTTATAATTCACCCCTCCACTTT.

The chain carries TRBV6-5 and TRBJ1-5, with a weak D call TRBD1 (5 bases). CDR1 MNHEY and CDR2 SVGAGI come from the germline V gene. The CDR3 runs 15 residues. V lost 2 bases and J lost 2, with 10 bases in between. CDR3 sequence: CASSYTATGNQPQHF. CDR3 in DNA: TGTGCCAGCAGTTACACTGCGACAGGCAATCAGCCCCAGCATTTT.

V and J are TRBV5-4 and TRBJ2-2, with D unclear. V was pared by 1 base and J by 6 bases, with 7 bases between. This CDR3 has 13 residues. Germline V gene data show CDR1 as SGHNT and CDR2 as YYREEE (reference sequence). The CDR3 is CASSLTDSGELFF. The CDR3 DNA reads TGTGCCAGCAGCTTGACAGATTCCGGGGAGCTGTTTTTT.

This clone was detected only a few times. The V gene is TRBV27, the J gene TRBJ2-5, with 14 bases identical to TRBD2. The V and J ends lost 3 bases and 2 bases, in that order; junction bases with no gene match: 8. This CDR3 has 18 amino acids. Germline V gene data show CDR1 as MNHEY and CDR2 as SMNVEV (reference sequence). DNA for the CDR3: TGTGCCAGCAGTTTCGCGACTAGCGGGAGGGCCCGGCAAGAGACCCAGTACTTC. It specifies CASSFATSGRARQETQYF.

The chain employs TRBV28 and TRBJ1-1; 10 positions agree with TRBD1. Germline V CDR1 and CDR2: MDHEN, SYDVKM. V trimming: 6 bases; J trimming: 3 bases; junction bases outside the gene matches: 1. The CDR3 covers 13 residues. Here the CDR3 reads CASRGTGDTEAFF. Here the CDR3 DNA reads TGTGCCAGCAGGGGGACAGGGGACACTGAAGCTTTCTTT.

This rearrangement joins TRBV5-1 to TRBJ2-2; 7 bases line up with TRBD1. The ends lost 4 bases at V and 7 bases at J; junction bases unmatched: 10. This CDR3 has 15 residues. Germline assignment: CDR1 SGHRS and CDR2 YFSETQ. The CDR3 is CASSRAGGKVGELFF. The CDR3 coding sequence is TGCGCCAGCAGCCGGGCAGGGGGAAAGGTCGGGGAGCTGTTTTTT.

The gene calls are TRBV30 and TRBJ1-5; 9 positions match TRBD1. The CDR3 contains 16 residues. In germline, CDR1 is GTSNPN, CDR2 SVGIG (reference sequence). The junction had 5 bases not matched to a gene; V was cut back by 2 bases and J by 0 bases. In DNA form, the CDR3 reads TGTGCCTGGAGTAAGGGGACAGGGAATAGCAATCAGCCCCAGCATTTT. Translated, it gives CAWSKGTGNSNQPQHF.